Here is one T cell receptor (beta chain) with its context. Antigen: not known. These data are taken from a study of vaccination effects on CD4 cells after COVID-19. Turning to the study itself: Before sequencing, viral peptide pools were used by the ViraFEST assay to expand antigen-specific CD4+ T cells.

The table came from immunoSEQ multiplex PCR; TCRdb's copy has only in-frame clones and leaves some out. The sample holds fewer than 75,000 clones, less than 80% seen once. CDR1 and CDR2 from the germline V gene are MNHEY and SVGAGI. Trimming pared 0 bases from V and 5 bases from J, leaving 14 bases between. The CDR3 contains 16 residues. Subsequent to a culture period of more than 8 days, CD4+ T cells were isolated. Subjects were given two BNT162b2 or mRNA-1273 vaccine doses. Vaccinated participants had no history of SARS-CoV-2 infection and tested negative for nucleocapsid antibodies. Fresh IL-2-containing medium replaced half the medium on days 3 and 7.

The receptor was derived from a human donor who received a COVID-19 vaccine. The sequenced sample was CD4+ T cells from PBMCs cultured without peptide, obtained after COVID-19 vaccination. V is TRBV6-5 and J is TRBJ2-4; D tentatively fits TRBD1 or TRBD2 (5 bases each). CDR3 residues: CASSYSGAGNQNIQYF. CDR3 sequence (DNA): TGTGCCAGCAGTTACTCCGGGGCAGGGAACCAAAACATTCAGTACTTC.